This is a list of T cell receptor beta chains from one sample in a study of beta chain features in type 1 diabetes. Libraries were prepared by immunoSEQ multiplex PCR; TCRdb keeps only in-frame clonotypes and omits some of them. Among some 500,000 clones listed, about an eighth were seen once. Sequenced material: naive CD4+ T cells from blood. The receptor set was obtained from a woman under 30 in good health. The CDR3 runs from the conserved cysteine through the conserved F or W. The D gene is left open where the match is weak. Some rows mark clone size as missing; the rest say once, few, many or name a class of expanded clone.

v_gene: TRBV5-1; d_gene: -; j_gene: TRBJ2-3; abundance: few; CDR3nt: TGCGCCAGCCTCCCCGGGCCTAGCACAGATACGCAGTATTTT; CDR3aa: CASLPGPSTDTQYF
v_gene: TRBV7-9; d_gene: -; j_gene: TRBJ1-2; abundance: few; CDR3nt: TGTGCCAGCAGCTTAGTTTGGGAAGGCTACACCTTC; CDR3aa: CASSLVWEGYTF
v_gene: TRBV19; d_gene: -; j_gene: TRBJ2-1; abundance: -; CDR3nt: TGTGCCAGTAGTCTGGGGATCCAGCAGTTCTTC; CDR3aa: CASSLGIQQFF
v_gene: TRBV7-8; d_gene: -; j_gene: TRBJ2-7; abundance: few; CDR3nt: TGTGCCAGCAGCTTATGGTCCAATTTGGAGCAGTACTTC; CDR3aa: CASSLWSNLEQYF
v_gene: TRBV19; d_gene: -; j_gene: TRBJ2-2; abundance: -; CDR3nt: TGTGCCAGTAGTATAGAGGACATTAACACCGGGGAGCTGTTTTTT; CDR3aa: CASSIEDINTGELFF
v_gene: TRBV9; d_gene: -; j_gene: TRBJ2-1; abundance: -; CDR3nt: TGTGCCAGCAGCACTCGGACAGGAGGGGAGCTGGGCAATGAGCAGTTCTTC; CDR3aa: CASSTRTGGELGNEQFF
v_gene: TRBV6-6; d_gene: -; j_gene: TRBJ1-1; abundance: few; CDR3nt: TGTGCCAGCAGCCCGTTTCCCATCGACACTGAAGCTTTCTTT; CDR3aa: CASSPFPIDTEAFF
v_gene: TRBV4-2; d_gene: -; j_gene: TRBJ1-2; abundance: few; CDR3nt: TGTGCCAGCAGCCAAGTCATGGAAGGCTACACCTTC; CDR3aa: CASSQVMEGYTF
v_gene: TRBV4-1; d_gene: -; j_gene: TRBJ1-3; abundance: few; CDR3nt: TGCGCCAGCAGCCAAGTAGGGGAATCTGGAAACACCATATATTTT; CDR3aa: CASSQVGESGNTIYF
v_gene: TRBV25-1; d_gene: -; j_gene: TRBJ2-2; abundance: -; CDR3nt: TGTGCCGTGGGGCGAGAGAACACCGGGGAGCTGTTTTTT; CDR3aa: CAVGRENTGELFF
v_gene: TRBV7-9; d_gene: TRBD1; j_gene: TRBJ2-7; abundance: -; CDR3nt: TGTGCCAGCAGCTTTGGGACAGGGCAGTACGAGCAGTACTTC; CDR3aa: CASSFGTGQYEQYF
v_gene: TRBV7-2; d_gene: TRBD2; j_gene: TRBJ2-5; abundance: -; CDR3nt: TGTGCCAGCAGCTTAGCCCAGGGTCTAGCGGGGGGCAACTTC; CDR3aa: CASSLAQGLAGGNF
v_gene: TRBV30; d_gene: -; j_gene: TRBJ1-2; abundance: -; CDR3nt: TGTTCCTGGAGTATTAGGACAGTGGATTACTATGGCTACACCTTC; CDR3aa: CSWSIRTVDYYGYTF
v_gene: TRBV7-9; d_gene: -; j_gene: TRBJ2-2; abundance: -; CDR3nt: TGTGCCCTAGGACTGCCGAACACCGGGGAGCTGTTTTTT; CDR3aa: CALGLPNTGELFF
v_gene: TRBV19; d_gene: -; j_gene: TRBJ1-2; abundance: -; CDR3nt: TGTGCCAGTAGTCCCGATCGCTATGGCTACACCTTC; CDR3aa: CASSPDRYGYTF
v_gene: TRBV9; d_gene: TRBD2; j_gene: TRBJ2-3; abundance: few; CDR3nt: TGTGCCAGCAGCGTTACTAGCGGAGCCACAGATACGCAGTATTTT; CDR3aa: CASSVTSGATDTQYF
v_gene: TRBV11-1; d_gene: TRBD1; j_gene: TRBJ1-6; abundance: -; CDR3nt: TGTGCCAGCAGCCTCCTGGGACAGAGCAATTCACCCCTCCACTTT; CDR3aa: CASSLLGQSNSPLHF
v_gene: TRBV30; d_gene: -; j_gene: TRBJ2-1; abundance: few; CDR3nt: TGTGCCTGGAGTGGACAATTTTATGAGCAGTTCTTC; CDR3aa: CAWSGQFYEQFF
v_gene: TRBV2; d_gene: -; j_gene: TRBJ1-1; abundance: -; CDR3nt: TGTGCCAGCAGGGCGGGTCTGAACACTGAAGCTTTCTTT; CDR3aa: CASRAGLNTEAFF
v_gene: TRBV6-5; d_gene: TRBD1; j_gene: TRBJ2-7; abundance: few; CDR3nt: TGTGCCAGCAGTTACCCGACAGGGGACGTCGGCTACGAGCAGTACTTC; CDR3aa: CASSYPTGDVGYEQYF
v_gene: TRBV7-6; d_gene: -; j_gene: TRBJ1-3; abundance: -; CDR3nt: TGTGCCAGCAACCAGGGGCCAAGAAATAGTAGAATGTCCTCTGGAAACACCATATATTTT; CDR3aa: CASNQGPRNSRMSSGNTIYF
v_gene: TRBV9; d_gene: TRBD1; j_gene: TRBJ1-3; abundance: few; CDR3nt: TGTGCCAGCAGCGTAGCTCCACAGGGGTTATCTGGAAACACCATATATTTT; CDR3aa: CASSVAPQGLSGNTIYF